These T cell receptor beta chains were read from a single sample in a study of cytomegalovirus exposure and HLA in healthy donors. The data were produced by immunoSEQ multiplex PCR, yet TCRdb's version contains in-frame clones alone and is incomplete. The top ten hold under 3.5% of the sample, which has some 150,000 clones, around 86% seen once. The source material was PBMCs. Receptor source: a woman aged 25 to 39 in good health and CMV-seronegative. The CDR3 runs from the conserved cysteine through the conserved F or W. The D gene is left open where the match is weak. Clone size is stated in some rows and not others, as once, few, many or a class when expanded.

. . TRBJ2-1 TRBV6-4 CASSVGPYNEQFF TGTGCCAGCAGTGTGGGGCCTTACAATGAGCAGTTCTTC
. TRBD1 TRBJ1-1 TRBV28 CASRAGTGDTLPEAFF TGTGCCAGCAGAGCCGGGACAGGGGACACGTTACCTGAAGCTTTCTTT
. . TRBJ1-5 TRBV27 CASSLSQGNQPQHF TGTGCCAGCAGTTTGTCACAGGGCAATCAGCCCCAGCATTTT
few . TRBJ1-1 TRBV4-3 CASSQGQPLGANTEAFF TGCGCCAGCAGCCAGGGGCAGCCCCTTGGGGCGAACACTGAAGCTTTCTTT
. . TRBJ2-7 TRBV25-1 CASSEPGVELYEQYF TGTGCCAGCAGTGAGCCCGGGGTAGAACTCTACGAGCAGTACTTC
. . TRBJ1-5 TRBV19 CASKFGQQNQPQHF TGTGCCAGTAAGTTCGGACAGCAAAATCAGCCCCAGCATTTT
. . TRBJ1-2 TRBV25-1 CASSDRGFNYGYTF TGTGCCAGCAGTGATCGCGGGTTTAACTATGGCTACACCTTC
few TRBD1 TRBJ1-1 TRBV11-2 CASRNGTVNTEAFF TGTGCCAGCAGGAATGGGACAGTCAACACTGAAGCTTTCTTT
. . TRBJ1-4 TRBV7-9 CASSLVSEKLFF TGTGCCAGCAGCTTAGTTTCGGAAAAACTGTTTTTT
. TRBD2 TRBJ2-1 TRBV18 CASSPPTSGGRGLYNEQFF TGTGCCAGCTCACCACCAACTAGCGGGGGCCGGGGCTTATACAATGAGCAGTTCTTC
. . TRBJ2-1 TRBV7-9 CASSLGKGNNEQFF TGTGCCAGCAGCTTAGGGAAGGGGAACAATGAGCAGTTCTTC
. TRBD1 TRBJ2-7 TRBV2 CASSVGQGVEQYF TGTGCCAGCAGTGTCGGGCAGGGGGTCGAGCAGTACTTC
. TRBD1 TRBJ2-7 TRBV6-1 CASSLDRDYEQYF TGTGCCAGCAGTTTGGACAGGGACTACGAGCAGTACTTC
. TRBD2 TRBJ2-1 TRBV7-3 CASSLEGLAGARQFF TGTGCCAGCAGCTTAGAGGGACTAGCGGGGGCCAGGCAGTTCTTC
. . TRBJ2-2 TRBV7-9 CASSPLPGELFF TGTGCCAGCAGCCCCCTTCCCGGGGAGCTGTTTTTT
. . TRBJ2-2 TRBV4-1 CASSPRRGYTGELFF TGCGCCAGCAGCCCCCGTCGGGGTTACACCGGGGAGCTGTTTTTT
. TRBD1 TRBJ1-5 TRBV7-8 CASRKDRGSHDQPQHF TGTGCCAGCAGGAAGGACAGGGGATCGCATGATCAGCCCCAGCATTTT
. TRBD1 TRBJ2-1 TRBV29-1 CSVDGRGPYNEQFF TGCAGCGTTGATGGCAGGGGGCCTTACAATGAGCAGTTCTTC
once TRBD2 TRBJ2-7 TRBV9 CASSVSAGGNSYEQYF TGTGCCAGCAGCGTATCTGCGGGAGGGAACTCCTACGAGCAGTACTTC
. TRBD2 TRBJ2-7 TRBV2 CASSELASGSRGEQYF TGTGCCAGCAGTGAACTGGCTAGCGGGAGTCGGGGCGAGCAGTACTTC
once TRBD2 TRBJ2-1 TRBV6-1 CASTTSGFNEQFF TGTGCCAGCACAACTAGCGGCTTCAATGAGCAGTTCTTC
. . TRBJ1-1 TRBV7-3 CASSLRWSGNTEAFF TGTGCCAGCAGCTTAAGGTGGTCCGGGAACACTGAAGCTTTCTTT
. TRBD1 TRBJ1-4 TRBV5-1 CASSRTGTNEKLFF TGCGCCAGCAGCCGGACAGGAACTAATGAAAAACTGTTTTTT
. TRBD1 TRBJ2-1 TRBV4-2 CASSLFPGQGLYNEQFF TGTGCCAGCAGCCTCTTCCCGGGACAGGGGCTCTACAATGAGCAGTTCTTC